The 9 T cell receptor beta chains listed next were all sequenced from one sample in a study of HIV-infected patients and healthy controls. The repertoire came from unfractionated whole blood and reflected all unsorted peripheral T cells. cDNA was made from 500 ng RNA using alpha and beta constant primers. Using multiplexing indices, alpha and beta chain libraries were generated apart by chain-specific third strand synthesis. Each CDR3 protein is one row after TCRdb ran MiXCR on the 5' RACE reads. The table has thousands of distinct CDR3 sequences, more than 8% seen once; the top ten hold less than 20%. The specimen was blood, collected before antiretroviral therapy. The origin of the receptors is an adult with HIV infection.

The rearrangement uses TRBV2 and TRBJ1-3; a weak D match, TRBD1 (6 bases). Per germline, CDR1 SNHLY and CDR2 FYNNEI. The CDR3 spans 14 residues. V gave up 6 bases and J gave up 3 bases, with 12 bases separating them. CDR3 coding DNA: TGTGCCAGCAGCGAGACAGGCCGTGGAAACACCATATATTTT. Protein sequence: CASSETGRGNTIYF. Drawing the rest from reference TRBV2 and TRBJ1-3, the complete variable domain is EPEVTQTPSHQVTQMGQEVILRCVPISNHLYFYWYRQILGQKVEFLVSFYNNEISEKSEIFDDQFSVERPDGSNFTLKIRSTKLEDSAMYFCASSETGRGNTIYFGEGSWLTVV.

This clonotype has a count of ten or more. The CDR3 bases are TGTGCCAGCAGTTCGGGACAGGGGGCGCGGGAGACCCAGTACTTC. Protein: CASSSGQGARETQYF. The gene calls are TRBV27 and TRBJ2-5, with 12 bases that match TRBD1. V was clipped by 4 bases and J by 5 bases; unmatched bases: 5. This CDR3 is built from 15 residues. Germline assignment: CDR1 MNHEY and CDR2 SMNVEV (reference sequence).

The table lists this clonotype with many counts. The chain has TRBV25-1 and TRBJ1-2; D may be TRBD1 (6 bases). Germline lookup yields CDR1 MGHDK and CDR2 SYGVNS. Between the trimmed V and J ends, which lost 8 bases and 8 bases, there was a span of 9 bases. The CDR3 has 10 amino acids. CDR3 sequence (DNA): TGTGCCAGCTACAGGGACGGCTACACCTTC. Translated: CASYRDGYTF.

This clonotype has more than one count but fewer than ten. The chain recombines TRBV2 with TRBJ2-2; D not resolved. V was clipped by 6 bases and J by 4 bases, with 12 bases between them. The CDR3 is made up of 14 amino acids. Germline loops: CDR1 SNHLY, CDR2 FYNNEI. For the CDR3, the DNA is TGTGCCAGCAGGGCGATCGGGCCCACCGGGGAGCTGTTTTTT. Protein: CASRAIGPTGELFF.

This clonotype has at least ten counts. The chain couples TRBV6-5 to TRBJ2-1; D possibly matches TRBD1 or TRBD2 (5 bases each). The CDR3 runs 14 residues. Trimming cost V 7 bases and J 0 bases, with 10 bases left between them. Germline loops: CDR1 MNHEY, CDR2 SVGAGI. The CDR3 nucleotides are TGTGCCAGCAAGGGACCAGCCTCCTACAATGAGCAGTTCTTC. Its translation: CASKGPASYNEQFF.

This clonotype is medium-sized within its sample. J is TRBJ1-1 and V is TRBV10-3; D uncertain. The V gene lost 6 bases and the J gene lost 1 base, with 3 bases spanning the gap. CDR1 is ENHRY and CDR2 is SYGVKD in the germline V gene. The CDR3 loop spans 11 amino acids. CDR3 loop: CAISWNTEAFF. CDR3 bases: TGTGCCATCAGCTGGAACACTGAAGCTTTCTTT.

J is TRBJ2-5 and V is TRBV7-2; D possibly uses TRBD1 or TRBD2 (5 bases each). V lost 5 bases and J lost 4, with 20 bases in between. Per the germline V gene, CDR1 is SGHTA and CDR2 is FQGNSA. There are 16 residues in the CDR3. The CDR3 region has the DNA TGTGCCAGCAGCCAGGGACCGGATCGGTGGGGAGAGACCCAGTACTTC. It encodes CASSQGPDRWGETQYF.

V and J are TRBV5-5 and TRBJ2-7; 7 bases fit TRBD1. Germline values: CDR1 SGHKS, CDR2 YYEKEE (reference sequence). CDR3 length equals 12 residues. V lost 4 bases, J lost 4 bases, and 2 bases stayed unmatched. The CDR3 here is CASSGTVYEQYF. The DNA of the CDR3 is TGTGCCAGCAGCGGGACAGTTTACGAGCAGTACTTC.

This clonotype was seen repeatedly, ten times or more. The CDR3 reads CASSLESSGRSNEQFF. In nucleotides, the CDR3 is TGTGCCAGCAGCTTAGAGTCTAGCGGGAGGAGCAATGAGCAGTTCTTC. This rearrangement joins TRBV7-2 to TRBJ2-1, with 11 bases identical to TRBD2. Losses at the gene ends were 1 base for V and 6 bases for J; bases not matched to a gene: 5. The CDR3 has 16 residues. From germline, CDR1 is SGHTA and CDR2 FQGNSA.